These T cell receptor beta chains were read from a single sample in a study of blood T cell repertoires in COVID-19. Assay: immunoSEQ multiplex PCR; the TCRdb copy retains only in-frame clones and omits some. The table has under 300,000 clones, nearly 90% seen once. What was sequenced was PBMCs or T cells enriched from blood (not recorded which). The receptors come from an older woman who had recovered from COVID-19. Both conserved end residues are part of each CDR3. Fields, in order: clone size, D gene, J gene, V gene, CDR3 DNA, CDR3 protein. D genes are given only for firm matches. Clone size is given for some rows only: seen once, a few or many times, or a class if the clone is expanded.

once . TRBJ2-5 TRBV28 TGTGCCAGCAGCTTTTCCTACGGACAGCTCAGCACCCAGTACTTC CASSFSYGQLSTQYF
. TRBD2 TRBJ2-7 TRBV27 TGTGCCAGCAGTGGGGGGGTCGTCTACGAGCAGTACTTC CASSGGVVYEQYF
once . TRBJ2-7 TRBV28 TGTGCCAGCAGTTTGGGGAGGCTTGGCGAGCAGTACTTC CASSLGRLGEQYF
. TRBD2 TRBJ2-3 TRBV24-1 TGTGCCACCAGTGACCCCGGGACTAGCGGGACAGATACGCAGTATTTT CATSDPGTSGTDTQYF
few TRBD2 TRBJ2-2 TRBV28 TGTGCCAGCAGCCCGGGACTAGCTACCACCGGGGAGCTGTTTTTT CASSPGLATTGELFF
. . TRBJ2-5 TRBV4-1 TGCGCCAGCAGCCAAGCGCAGGGTTACCTTGAGACCCAGTACTTC CASSQAQGYLETQYF
. . TRBJ1-2 TRBV9 TGTGCCAGCAGCGTAGGGGGAGCCTATGGCTACACCTTC CASSVGGAYGYTF
few . TRBJ2-5 TRBV5-1 TGCGCCAGCAGCTTGGCTTCGGGGACACCTTTTCGGGAGACCCAGTACTTC CASSLASGTPFRETQYF
. TRBD1 TRBJ1-5 TRBV7-8 TGTGCCAGCAGCTTAGCGCTGGGACAGCAGTATAGCAATCAGCCCCAGCATTTT CASSLALGQQYSNQPQHF
once . TRBJ1-2 TRBV28 TGTGCCAGCAGTTCCCATACCCCCTACAGAAAAGCTAACTATGGCTACACCTTC CASSSHTPYRKANYGYTF
once . TRBJ1-1 TRBV5-1 TGCGCCAGCAGCTTGGCCGTTGAGGGGGTGGAAGCTTTCTTT CASSLAVEGVEAFF
. . TRBJ1-2 TRBV28 TGTGCCAGCAGTCTTGACATGGCAGGAAATTATGGCTACACCTTC CASSLDMAGNYGYTF
. . TRBJ1-1 TRBV9 TGTGCCAGCGGAGGACAGTCGGGCACTGAAGCTTTCTTT CASGGQSGTEAFF
. TRBD1 TRBJ1-3 TRBV28 TGTGCCAGCAGCCAGGGACAGGGGGTTTCCTCCATATATTTT CASSQGQGVSSIYF
once TRBD1 TRBJ2-5 TRBV20-1 TGCAGTGCTAGTAAGACAGGGGTCCAAGAGACCCAGTACTTC CSASKTGVQETQYF
. TRBD1 TRBJ1-2 TRBV7-9 TGTGCCAGCAGCAGGGGGCAGGGTGGCTACACCTTC CASSRGQGGYTF
. . TRBJ1-3 TRBV21-1 TGTGCCAGCAGCAAAGGCGGGACCCACCTTCCCCGGGTCTTCTCTGGAAACACCATATATTTT CASSKGGTHLPRVFSGNTIYF
. TRBD2 TRBJ2-1 TRBV4-2 TGTGCCAGCAGCCAAGGGCTAGCGGGGGCCTACAATGAGCAGTTCTTC CASSQGLAGAYNEQFF
. . TRBJ2-1 TRBV4-1 TGCGCCAGCAGCCACCAGCGGACAGCCTACAATGAGCAGTTCTTC CASSHQRTAYNEQFF
. TRBD1 TRBJ2-3 TRBV5-1 TGCGCCAGCAGCCCCTTGGGGGACAGGGTGACAGATACGCAGTATTTT CASSPLGDRVTDTQYF
. . TRBJ2-2 TRBV9 TGTGCCAGCAGCGCCCAGGGGTCCGCAGGCCCCGGGGAGCTGTTTTTT CASSAQGSAGPGELFF